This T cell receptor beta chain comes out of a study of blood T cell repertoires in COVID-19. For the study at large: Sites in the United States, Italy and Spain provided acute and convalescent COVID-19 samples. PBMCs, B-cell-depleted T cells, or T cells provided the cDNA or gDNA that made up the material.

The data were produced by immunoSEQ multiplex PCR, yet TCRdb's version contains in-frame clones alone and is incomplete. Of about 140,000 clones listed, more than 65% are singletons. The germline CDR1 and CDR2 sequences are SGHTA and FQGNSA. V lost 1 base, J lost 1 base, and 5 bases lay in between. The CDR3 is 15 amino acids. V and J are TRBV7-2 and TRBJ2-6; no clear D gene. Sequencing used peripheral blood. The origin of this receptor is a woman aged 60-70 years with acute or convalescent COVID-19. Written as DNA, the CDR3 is TGTGCCAGCAGCTTAGGGGCGTCTGGGGCCAACGTCCTGACTTTC. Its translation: CASSLGASGANVLTF.